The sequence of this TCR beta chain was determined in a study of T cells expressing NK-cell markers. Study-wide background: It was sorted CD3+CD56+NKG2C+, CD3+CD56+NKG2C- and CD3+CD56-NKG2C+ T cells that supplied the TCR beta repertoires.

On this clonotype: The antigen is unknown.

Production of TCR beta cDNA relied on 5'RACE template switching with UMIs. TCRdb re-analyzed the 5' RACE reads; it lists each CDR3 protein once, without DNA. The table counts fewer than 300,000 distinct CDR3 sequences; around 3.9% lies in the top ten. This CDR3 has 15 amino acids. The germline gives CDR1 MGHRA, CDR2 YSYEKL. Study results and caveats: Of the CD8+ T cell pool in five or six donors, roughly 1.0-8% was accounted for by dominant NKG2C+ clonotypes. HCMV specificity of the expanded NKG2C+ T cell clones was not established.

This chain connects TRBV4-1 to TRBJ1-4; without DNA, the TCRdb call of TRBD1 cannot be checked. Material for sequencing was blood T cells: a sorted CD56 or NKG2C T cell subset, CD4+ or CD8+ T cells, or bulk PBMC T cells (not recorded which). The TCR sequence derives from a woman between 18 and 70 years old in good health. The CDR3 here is CASSQEGGVSEKLFF.